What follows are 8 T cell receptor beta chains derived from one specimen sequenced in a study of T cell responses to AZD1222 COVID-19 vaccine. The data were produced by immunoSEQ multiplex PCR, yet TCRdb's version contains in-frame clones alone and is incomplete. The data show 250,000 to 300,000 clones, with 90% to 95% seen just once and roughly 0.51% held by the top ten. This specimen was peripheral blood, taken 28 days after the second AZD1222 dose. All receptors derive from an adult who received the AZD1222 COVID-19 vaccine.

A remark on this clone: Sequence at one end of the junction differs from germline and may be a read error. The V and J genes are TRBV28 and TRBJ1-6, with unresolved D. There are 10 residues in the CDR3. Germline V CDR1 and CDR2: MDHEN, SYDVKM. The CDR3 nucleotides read TGCGTCCAATTTAGCGGACCCCTCCACTTT. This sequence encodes CVQFSGPLHF. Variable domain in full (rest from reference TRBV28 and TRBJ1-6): DVKVTQSSRYLVKRTGEKVFLECVQDMDHENMFWYRQDPGLGLRLIYFSYDVKMKEKGDIPEGYSVSREKKERFSLILESASTNQTSMYLCVQFSGPLHFGNGTRLTVT.

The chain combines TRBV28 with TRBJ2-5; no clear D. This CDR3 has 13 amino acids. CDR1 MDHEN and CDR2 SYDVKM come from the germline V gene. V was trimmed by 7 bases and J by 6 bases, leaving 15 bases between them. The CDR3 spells CASTDGSFKTQYF. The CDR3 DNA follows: TGTGCCAGCACCGACGGGTCCTTTAAGACCCAGTACTTC.

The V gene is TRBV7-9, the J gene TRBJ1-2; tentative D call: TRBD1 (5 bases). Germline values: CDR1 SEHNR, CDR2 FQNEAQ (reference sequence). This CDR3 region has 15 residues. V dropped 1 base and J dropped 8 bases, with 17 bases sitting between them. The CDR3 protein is CASSLGRGVPGGYTF. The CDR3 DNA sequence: TGTGCCAGCAGCTTAGGAAGGGGAGTCCCTGGGGGCTACACCTTC.

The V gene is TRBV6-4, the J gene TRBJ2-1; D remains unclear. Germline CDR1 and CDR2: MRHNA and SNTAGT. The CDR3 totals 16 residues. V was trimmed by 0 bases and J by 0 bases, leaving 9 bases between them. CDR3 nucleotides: TGTGCCAGCAGTGACTCGAGGAGAAGCTCCTACAATGAGCAGTTCTTC. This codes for CASSDSRRSSYNEQFF.

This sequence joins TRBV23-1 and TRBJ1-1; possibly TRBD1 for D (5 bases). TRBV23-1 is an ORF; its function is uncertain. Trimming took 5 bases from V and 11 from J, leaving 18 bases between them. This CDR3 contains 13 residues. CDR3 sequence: CASSRRAGPGAFF. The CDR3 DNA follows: TGCGCCAGCAGTAGACGGGCGGGGCCCGGGGCTTTCTTT.

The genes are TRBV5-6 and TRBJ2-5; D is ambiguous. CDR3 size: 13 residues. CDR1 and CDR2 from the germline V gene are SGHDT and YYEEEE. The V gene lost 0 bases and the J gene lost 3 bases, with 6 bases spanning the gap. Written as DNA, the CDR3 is TGTGCCAGCAGCTTGGCCCTAGAAGAGACCCAGTACTTC. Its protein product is CASSLALEETQYF.

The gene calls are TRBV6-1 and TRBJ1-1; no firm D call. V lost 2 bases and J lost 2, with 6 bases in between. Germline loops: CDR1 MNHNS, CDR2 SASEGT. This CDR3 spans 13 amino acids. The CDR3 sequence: CASSEHLNTEAFF. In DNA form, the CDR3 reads TGTGCCAGCAGTGAACACCTTAACACTGAAGCTTTCTTT.

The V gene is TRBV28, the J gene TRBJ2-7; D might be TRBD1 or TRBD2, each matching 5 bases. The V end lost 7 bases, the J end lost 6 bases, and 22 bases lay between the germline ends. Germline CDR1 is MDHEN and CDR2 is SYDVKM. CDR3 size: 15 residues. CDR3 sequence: CASIERGLRGLEQYF. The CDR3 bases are TGTGCCAGCATAGAGAGGGGCCTCAGAGGACTCGAGCAGTACTTC. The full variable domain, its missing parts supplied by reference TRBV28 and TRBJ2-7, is DVKVTQSSRYLVKRTGEKVFLECVQDMDHENMFWYRQDPGLGLRLIYFSYDVKMKEKGDIPEGYSVSREKKERFSLILESASTNQTSMYLCASIERGLRGLEQYFGPGTRLTVT.